Below are 3 T cell receptor beta chains sequenced from a single sample in a study of T-cell memory formation after mild COVID-19. TCRdb reprocessed the 5' RACE reads via MiXCR and lists one record per CDR3 protein. The sample lists roughly 500,000 distinct CDR3 sequences, around 21% seen once, with approximately 12% in the top ten. The sample taken for sequencing was PBMCs or a T cell subset sorted from them (not recorded which). The receptors here all came from an adult woman who had mild COVID-19 (a few samples of this study predate the infection). Cell type and time point are not known.

This clonotype was counted only a few times. This chain joins TRBV6-2 or TRBV6-3 and TRBJ1-2, with D tentatively TRBD1 (5 bases). Per the germline V gene, CDR1 is MNHEY and CDR2 is SVGEGT. V lost 8 bases and J 6 bases, leaving 13 bases between the germline ends. CDR3 length equals 12 residues. CDR3 sequence reads: CASRRLGDGYTF. CDR3 in DNA: TGTGCCAGCCGAAGGCTAGGGGATGGCTACACCTTC.

This clonotype was seen more than once but under ten times. The gene calls are TRBV6-2 or TRBV6-3 and TRBJ2-1; D is undetermined. The CDR3 runs 14 residues. Trimming left V 5 bases short and J 7 bases short, with 15 bases between. CDR1 is MNHEY and CDR2 is SVGEGT in the germline V gene. CDR3 sequence: CASSRTSIRNEQFF. CDR3 sequence (DNA): TGTGCCAGCAGTCGAACGTCTATCAGGAATGAGCAGTTCTTC.

This clonotype was observed a few times. The genes are TRBV7-9 and TRBJ1-2, with D unresolved. The CDR3 extends over 14 amino acids. Germline-derived CDR1 and CDR2 are SEHNR and FQNEAQ (reference sequence). V lost 4 bases and J 3 bases, leaving 12 bases between the germline ends. CDR3 residues: CASSSGIGDYGYTF. The CDR3 DNA is TGTGCCAGCAGCTCCGGTATCGGAGACTATGGCTACACCTTC. Full variable domain (remainder filled in from reference TRBV7-9 and TRBJ1-2): DTGVSQNPRHKITKRGQNVTFRCDPISEHNRLYWYRQTLGQGPEFLTYFQNEAQLEKSRLLSDRFSAERPKGSFSTLEIQRTEQGDSAMYLCASSSGIGDYGYTFGSGTRLTVV.